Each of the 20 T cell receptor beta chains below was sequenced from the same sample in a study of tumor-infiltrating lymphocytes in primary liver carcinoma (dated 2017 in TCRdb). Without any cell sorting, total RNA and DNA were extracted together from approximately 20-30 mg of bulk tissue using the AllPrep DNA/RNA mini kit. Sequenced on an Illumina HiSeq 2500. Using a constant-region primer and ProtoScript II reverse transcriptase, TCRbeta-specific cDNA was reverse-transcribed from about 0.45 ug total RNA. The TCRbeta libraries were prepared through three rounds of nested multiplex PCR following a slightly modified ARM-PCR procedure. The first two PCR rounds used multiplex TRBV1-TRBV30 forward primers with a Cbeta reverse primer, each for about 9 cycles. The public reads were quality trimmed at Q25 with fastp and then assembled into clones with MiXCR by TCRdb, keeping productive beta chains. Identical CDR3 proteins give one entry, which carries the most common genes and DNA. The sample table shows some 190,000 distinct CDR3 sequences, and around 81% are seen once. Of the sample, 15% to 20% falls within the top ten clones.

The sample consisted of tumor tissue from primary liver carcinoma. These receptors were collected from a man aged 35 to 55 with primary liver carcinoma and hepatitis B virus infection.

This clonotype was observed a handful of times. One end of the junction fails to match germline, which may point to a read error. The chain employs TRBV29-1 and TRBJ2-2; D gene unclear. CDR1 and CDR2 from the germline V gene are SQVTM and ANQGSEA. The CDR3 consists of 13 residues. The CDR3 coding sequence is TGCAGCGTTGTTGGTAGTAACATCGGGGAGCTGTTTTTT. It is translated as CSVVGSNIGELFF.

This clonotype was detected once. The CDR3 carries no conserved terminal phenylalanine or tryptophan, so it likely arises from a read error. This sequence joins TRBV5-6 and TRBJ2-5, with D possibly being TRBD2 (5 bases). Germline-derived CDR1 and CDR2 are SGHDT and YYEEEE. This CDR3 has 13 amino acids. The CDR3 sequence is CVSSPSTRETQYL. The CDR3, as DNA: TGTGTCAGCAGCCCTAGCACCCGGGAGACCCAGTACTTG.

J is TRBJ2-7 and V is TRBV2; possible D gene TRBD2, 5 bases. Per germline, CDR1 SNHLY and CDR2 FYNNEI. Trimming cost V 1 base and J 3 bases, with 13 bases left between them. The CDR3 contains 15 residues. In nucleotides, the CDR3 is TGTGCCAGCAGTGAAGGGACTTTAAACAACTACGAGCAGTACTTC. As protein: CASSEGTLNNYEQYF. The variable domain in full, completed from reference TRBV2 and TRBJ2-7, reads EPEVTQTPSHQVTQMGQEVILRCVPISNHLYFYWYRQILGQKVEFLVSFYNNEISEKSEIFDDQFSVERPDGSNFTLKIRSTKLEDSAMYFCASSEGTLNNYEQYFGPGTRLTVT.

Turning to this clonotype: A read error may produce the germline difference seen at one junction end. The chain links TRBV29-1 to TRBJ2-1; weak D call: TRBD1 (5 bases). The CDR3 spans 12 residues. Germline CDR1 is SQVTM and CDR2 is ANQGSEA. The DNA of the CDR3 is TGCAGCGTGGCACCGACAGACAATGAGCACTTCTTC. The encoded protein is CSVAPTDNEHFF.

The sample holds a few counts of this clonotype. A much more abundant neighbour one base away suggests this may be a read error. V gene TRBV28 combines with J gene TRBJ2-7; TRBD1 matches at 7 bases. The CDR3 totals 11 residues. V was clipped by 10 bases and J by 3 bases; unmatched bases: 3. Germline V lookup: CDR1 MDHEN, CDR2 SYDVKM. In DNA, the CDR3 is TGTGCCAACAGGGGCCTCTACGAGCAGTACTTC. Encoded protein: CANRGLYEQYF.

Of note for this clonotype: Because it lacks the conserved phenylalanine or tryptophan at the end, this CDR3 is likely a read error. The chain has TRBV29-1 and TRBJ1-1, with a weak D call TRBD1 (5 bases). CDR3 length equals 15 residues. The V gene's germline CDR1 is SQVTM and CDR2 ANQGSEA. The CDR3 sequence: CSASGGWAMNTEAFS. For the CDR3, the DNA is TGTAGCGCATCGGGGGGGTGGGCTATGAACACTGAAGCTTTCTCA.

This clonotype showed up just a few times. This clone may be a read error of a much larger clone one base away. The CDR3 spells CASSLRQLSYEQYF. CDR3 bases: TGTGCCAGCAGTTTAAGACAGTTATCCTACGAGCAGTACTTC. The chain is built from TRBV28 and TRBJ2-7, with a tentative D call TRBD1 (5 bases). Germline V gives CDR1 MDHEN, CDR2 SYDVKM. Between the trimmed V and J ends, which lost 2 bases and 1 base, there was a span of 9 bases. The CDR3 sequence is 14 residues long.

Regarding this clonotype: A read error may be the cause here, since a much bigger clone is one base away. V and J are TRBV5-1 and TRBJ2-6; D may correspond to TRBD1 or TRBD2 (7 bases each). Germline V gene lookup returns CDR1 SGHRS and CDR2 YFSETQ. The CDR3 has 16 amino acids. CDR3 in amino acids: CASNPLAGGGANVLSF. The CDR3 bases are TGCGCCAGCAACCCCCTTGCAGGGGGGGGGGCCAACGTCCTGTCTTTC.

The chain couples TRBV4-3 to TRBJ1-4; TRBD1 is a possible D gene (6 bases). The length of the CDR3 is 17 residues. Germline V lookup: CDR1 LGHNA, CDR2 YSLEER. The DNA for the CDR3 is TGCACAAGCAGCCAAGACCCCGCGGGGGGCGGGTTCGAAAAACTGTTTTTT. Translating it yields CTSSQDPAGGGFEKLFF.

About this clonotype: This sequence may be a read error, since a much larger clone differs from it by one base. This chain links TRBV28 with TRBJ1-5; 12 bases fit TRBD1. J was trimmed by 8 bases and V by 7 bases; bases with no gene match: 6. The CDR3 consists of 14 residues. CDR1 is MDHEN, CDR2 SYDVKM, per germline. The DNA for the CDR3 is TGTGCCAGCATAGGGACAGGGGGCATGGAGCCCCAGCATTTT. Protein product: CASIGTGGMEPQHF.

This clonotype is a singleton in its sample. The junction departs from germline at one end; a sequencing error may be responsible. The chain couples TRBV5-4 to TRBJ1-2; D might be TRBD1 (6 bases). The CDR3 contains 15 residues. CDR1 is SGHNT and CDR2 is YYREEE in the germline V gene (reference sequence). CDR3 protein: CASSPGGAVDYGYAF. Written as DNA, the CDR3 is TGTGCCAGCAGCCCGGGGGGGGCAGTAGACTATGGATACGCCTTC.

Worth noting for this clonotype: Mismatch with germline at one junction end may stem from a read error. The DNA of the CDR3 is TGTGCCAGCAGCTGGTTCTCCGGGGAGCTGTTTTTC. As protein: CASSWFSGELFF. The V gene is TRBV5-6, the J gene TRBJ2-2; weak D call: TRBD2 (5 bases). This CDR3 region has 12 residues. The V gene's germline CDR1 is SGHDT and CDR2 YYEEEE.

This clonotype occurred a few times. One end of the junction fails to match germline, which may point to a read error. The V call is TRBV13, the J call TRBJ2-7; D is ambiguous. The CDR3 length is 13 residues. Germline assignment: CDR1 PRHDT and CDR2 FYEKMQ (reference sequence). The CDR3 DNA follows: TGTGCCAGCATCCTAGGGTCATCCTACGAACAGTACTTC. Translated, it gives CASILGSSYEQYF.

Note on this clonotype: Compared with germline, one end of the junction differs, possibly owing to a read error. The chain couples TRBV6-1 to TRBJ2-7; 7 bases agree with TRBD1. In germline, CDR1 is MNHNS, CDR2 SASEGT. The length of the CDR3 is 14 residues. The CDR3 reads CTSNEGGAFYEQYF. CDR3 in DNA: TGTACCAGCAATGAAGGGGGCGCATTCTACGAGCAGTACTTC.

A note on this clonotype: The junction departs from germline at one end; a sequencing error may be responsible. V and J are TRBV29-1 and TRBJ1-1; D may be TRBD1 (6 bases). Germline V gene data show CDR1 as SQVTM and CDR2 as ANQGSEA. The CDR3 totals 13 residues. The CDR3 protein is CRALKDWDTETFF. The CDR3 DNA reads TGCAGAGCCCTTAAGGATTGGGACACTGAAACTTTCTTT.

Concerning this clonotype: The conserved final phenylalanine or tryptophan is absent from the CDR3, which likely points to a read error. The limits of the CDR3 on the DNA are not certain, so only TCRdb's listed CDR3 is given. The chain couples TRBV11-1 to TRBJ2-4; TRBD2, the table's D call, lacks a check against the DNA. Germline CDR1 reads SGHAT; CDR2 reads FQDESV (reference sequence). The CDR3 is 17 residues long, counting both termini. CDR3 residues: CVSSFHGTSGTINIHYI.

CDR3 nucleotide sequence: TGCGCCAGCAGCCTTGGACAGAACACTGTTGCTTTCTTT. Protein product: CASSLGQNTVAFF. The V and J genes are TRBV4-1 and TRBJ1-1; perhaps TRBD1 as D (6 bases). The V end lost 4 bases, the J end lost 11 bases, and 17 bases lay between the germline ends. The CDR3 runs to 13 residues. Germline lookup yields CDR1 MGHRA and CDR2 YSYEKL.

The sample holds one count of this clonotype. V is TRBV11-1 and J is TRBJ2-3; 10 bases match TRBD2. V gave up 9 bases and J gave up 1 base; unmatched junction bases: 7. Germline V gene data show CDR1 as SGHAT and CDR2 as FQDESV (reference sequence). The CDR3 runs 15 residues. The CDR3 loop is CASIIAGGGTDTQYF. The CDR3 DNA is TGTGCCAGTATCATAGCGGGAGGAGGCACAGATACGCAGTATTTT.

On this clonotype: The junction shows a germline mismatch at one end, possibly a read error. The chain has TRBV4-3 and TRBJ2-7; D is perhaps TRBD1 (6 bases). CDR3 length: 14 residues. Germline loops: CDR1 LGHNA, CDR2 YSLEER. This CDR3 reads CDSSPNTGPYEQYF. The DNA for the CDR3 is TGCGACAGCAGCCCAAATACAGGGCCCTACGAGCAATACTTC.

CDR3 in DNA: TGCAGCTTTGCCCCTTGGGGGGTCAACTACGAGCAGTACTTC. Its protein is CSFAPWGVNYEQYF. V and J are TRBV29-1 and TRBJ2-7; perhaps TRBD2 as D (6 bases). This CDR3 has 14 amino acids. Trimming pared 8 bases from V and 3 bases from J, leaving 20 bases between. CDR1 is SQVTM and CDR2 is ANQGSEA in the germline V gene.